This T cell receptor beta chain was profiled in a study of blood T cell repertoires in COVID-19. Study in general: There were acute and convalescent COVID-19 samples, and they came from the United States, Italy and Spain.

V shed 5 bases, J shed 7 bases, and the junction held 4 bases outside the gene matches. The CDR3 has 13 residues. Per germline, CDR1 SGHRS and CDR2 YFSETQ. Original methodology: Amplification from reference gene primers served as the basis for estimated nucleated cell counts. Generated by immunoSEQ multiplex PCR, the TCRdb table keeps only in-frame clones and is missing some. The DNA gave D and trimming, while V, J and clone size come from that table. This table has about 190,000 clones, around 80% appearing once. This receptor was taken from a woman older than 75 with active or convalescent COVID-19. The rearrangement joins TRBV5-1 to TRBJ2-7, with 12 bases fitting TRBD2. Sequenced input: peripheral blood. The CDR3 nucleotides are TGCGCCAGCAGGCTAGCGGGGGGGCTTGAGCAGTACTTC. It yields the protein CASRLAGGLEQYF.